This TCR beta chain was found in a study of Ad26.COV2.S vaccination and SARS-CoV-2 variants. The CDR3 runs 14 residues. Regarding the study as a whole: Measurement of non-spike TCR breadth gave similar results in vaccine and placebo recipients.

Worth noting for this clone: What it recognizes is unknown.

Here immunoSEQ multiplex PCR was the method, and the copy in TCRdb shows in-frame clones only, minus some. The sample has about 480,000 clones; roughly 89% are singletons. The treatment here: about 20 received Ad26.COV2.S at low or high dose, single or two shots; several received placebo; per-sample allocation not given. Collection of samples fell on day 63 after the first vaccine or placebo injection. The individual, an adult aged 18-55 years, was a donor in Boston. The chain links TRBV21-1 to TRBJ2-7; TRBD2 is taken as the D call from the table, unchecked against the DNA. TRBV21-1 is classified as a pseudogene. The sample in question was peripheral blood, obtained in a trial of Ad26.COV2.S vaccine versus placebo. The sequence was collected from a person aged 18-65 years who received the Ad26.COV2.S COVID-19 vaccine or a placebo. CDR3 in DNA: TGTGCCAGCAGCCCCCCCGGGGAAACGCACGAGCAGTACTTC. Translation gives CASSPPGETHEQYF.